A single sample gave rise to the 22 T cell receptor beta chains below, sequenced in a study of shared clonotypes between healthy human individuals. TCRdb's table, derived via immunoSEQ multiplex PCR, lists solely in-frame clones and lacks some. Among about 120,000 clones listed, about 70% were seen once. The specimen was memory CD8+ T cells sorted from blood. Documented subset: CD45RO+ cells pooled with CCR7-negative TemRA cells. These receptors came from a woman aged 25-40 years in good health.

The chain couples TRBV13 to TRBJ1-2, with D maybe TRBD1 (6 bases). V gave up 4 bases and J gave up 7 bases, with 22 bases separating them. The CDR3 covers 16 residues. The germline CDR1 and CDR2 sequences are PRHDT and FYEKMQ (reference sequence). As DNA, the CDR3 is TGTGCCAGCAGCTCAACCCTAGGACAGACCGCCGGTGGCTACACCTTC. This encodes CASSSTLGQTAGGYTF.

At least ten counts were recorded for this clone. The junction and the germline gene differ at one end; a read error may be behind it. J is TRBJ2-7 and V is TRBV6-1; 13 bases fit TRBD2. The CDR3 has 15 residues. Looked up from germline, CDR1 is MNHNS and CDR2 is SASEGT. The CDR3 here is CASTERTSGSYEQYF. The DNA for the CDR3 is TGTGCCAGCACTGAAAGGACTAGCGGGAGTTACGAGCAGTACTTC.

The chain combines TRBV6-5 with TRBJ1-1; 10 bases map to TRBD1. After removal of 7 bases from V and 4 bases from J, the junction contained 6 bases not matched to a gene. CDR1 is MNHEY, CDR2 SVGAGI, per germline. The CDR3 is 14 residues long. The CDR3 spells CASKKGQGGTEAFF. For the CDR3, the DNA is TGTGCCAGCAAAAAAGGACAGGGGGGCACTGAAGCTTTCTTT.

This clone has just one count. V usage is TRBV19 and J usage is TRBJ1-2; D uncertain. The CDR3 contains 11 residues. Trimming left V 8 bases short and J 5 bases short, with 9 bases between. Germline values: CDR1 LNHDA, CDR2 SQIVND (reference sequence). The CDR3 DNA reads as TGTGCCAGTTGGACGGGTTATGGCTACACCTTC. Protein: CASWTGYGYTF.

This clone was detected a few times. V gene TRBV9 combines with J gene TRBJ2-2; TRBD2 matches at 15 bases. Germline loops: CDR1 SGDLS, CDR2 YYNGEE. This CDR3 has 19 amino acids. The V gene end was trimmed by 3 bases and the J gene end by 5 bases; junction bases not matched to a gene: 11. This CDR3 reads CASSATWGLAGGRTGELFF. CDR3 DNA sequence: TGTGCCAGCAGCGCCACATGGGGACTAGCGGGAGGACGAACCGGGGAGCTGTTTTTT.

V and J are TRBV5-4 and TRBJ2-5; no definite D call. The J call may be incorrect, as the DNA end agrees better with TRBJ2-7. The CDR3 contains 11 residues. Germline values: CDR1 SGHNT, CDR2 YYREEE (reference sequence). DNA of the CDR3: TGTGCCAGCAGCTCCGTAGACGAGCAGTACTTC. This sequence encodes CASSSVDEQYF.

This clone was counted ten times or more. V gene TRBV25-1 combines with J gene TRBJ2-7; 7 bases match TRBD1. The V gene end was trimmed by 8 bases and the J gene end by 4 bases; junction bases not matched to a gene: 17. The CDR3 runs 16 residues. Germline V gene sequence: CDR1 MGHDK, CDR2 SYGVNS. The CDR3 DNA reads as TGTGCCAGCTCAGCCGAGGGGGCAGACTCTGCTTACGAGCAGTACTTC. Translating it yields CASSAEGADSAYEQYF.

The chain is built from TRBV28 and TRBJ1-4, with 9 bases aligning to TRBD1. The CDR3 is made up of 18 amino acids. Trimming at V came to 7 bases and at J to 4 bases, leaving 16 bases not matched to a gene. Looked up from germline, CDR1 is MDHEN and CDR2 is SYDVKM. CDR3 coding DNA: TGTGCCAGCACAGTTTCCAAGACAGGGGGTTCTATTAATGAAAAACTGTTTTTT. Translation: CASTVSKTGGSINEKLFF. The whole variable domain, filled in from reference TRBV28 and TRBJ1-4, reads DVKVTQSSRYLVKRTGEKVFLECVQDMDHENMFWYRQDPGLGLRLIYFSYDVKMKEKGDIPEGYSVSREKKERFSLILESASTNQTSMYLCASTVSKTGGSINEKLFFGSGTQLSVL.

This chain connects TRBV4-1 to TRBJ1-2; D call uncertain. The CDR3 covers 18 residues. CDR1 MGHRA and CDR2 YSYEKL come from the germline V gene. V was shortened by 3 bases and J by 6 bases, with 26 bases between the two germline ends. As DNA, the CDR3 is TGCGCCAGCAGCCAGCAACCTGCATTGTTTTCCAGTCACAATGGCTACACCTTC. Its protein is CASSQQPALFSSHNGYTF.

V usage is TRBV28 and J usage is TRBJ2-1, with D possibly TRBD2 on 6 matching bases. The CDR3 contains 14 residues. V was pared by 10 bases and J by 8 bases, with 21 bases between. The germline CDR1 and CDR2 sequences are MDHEN and SYDVKM. Here the CDR3 DNA reads TGTGCCATCGGGGGTGGCGGAGAGGTCGATGAGCAGTTCTTC. It yields the protein CAIGGGGEVDEQFF.

This clone is medium-sized (0.01 to 0.1%) by share. The chain joins TRBV11-2 to TRBJ2-7, with 7 positions matching TRBD2. This CDR3 has 16 amino acids. The germline V gene has CDR1 SGHAT and CDR2 FQNNGV. Trimming at V came to 2 bases and at J to 6 bases, leaving 13 bases not matched to a gene. CDR3 protein: CASSLLAGVGVGEQYF. In DNA, the CDR3 is TGTGCCAGCAGCTTACTTGCGGGAGTAGGGGTGGGCGAGCAGTACTTC.

This rearrangement joins TRBV10-1 to TRBJ2-1, with D perhaps assigned TRBD1 or TRBD2 (5 bases each). This CDR3 spans 16 amino acids. V was trimmed by 3 bases and J by 2 bases, leaving 14 bases between them. In germline, CDR1 is WNHNN, CDR2 SYGVQD (reference sequence). The CDR3 loop is CASSDFQGRAYNEQFF. The CDR3 coding sequence is TGCGCCAGCAGTGACTTTCAGGGACGAGCCTACAATGAGCAGTTCTTC.

The chain uses TRBV10-2 and TRBJ2-2; unclear D gene. V dropped 1 base and J dropped 4 bases, with 7 bases sitting between them. The CDR3 is made up of 14 amino acids. The germline CDR1 and CDR2 sequences are WSHSY and SAAADI. The CDR3 bases are TGCGCCAGCAGTGAGTTAAGGGCCACCGGGGAGCTGTTTTTT. Translating it yields CASSELRATGELFF.

The chain couples TRBV27 to TRBJ2-7; 12 bases agree with TRBD2. The length of the CDR3 is 14 residues. From germline, CDR1 is MNHEY and CDR2 SMNVEV (reference sequence). Unmatched junction bases numbered 2, after V lost 2 bases and J lost 6 bases. This CDR3 is CASSLTSGRSEQYF. The DNA for the CDR3 is TGTGCCAGCAGTTTAACTAGCGGGAGGAGCGAGCAGTACTTC.

The V and J genes are TRBV10-3 and TRBJ2-7, with 11 bases matching TRBD2. After removal of 3 bases from V and 5 bases from J, the junction contained 21 bases not matched to a gene. CDR3 length: 20 amino acids. CDR1 ENHRY and CDR2 SYGVKD come from the germline V gene. DNA for the CDR3: TGTGCCATCAGTGAAGGGGAAACGGGACTAGCGGCCGACTCCGGACACGAGCAGTACTTC. Translated, it gives CAISEGETGLAADSGHEQYF.

This chain's CDR3 is CASSLGPMTDYGYTF. CDR3 nucleotide sequence: TGTGCCAGCAGTTTAGGCCCGATGACGGACTATGGCTACACCTTC. This chain links TRBV27 with TRBJ1-2; the D is unclear. Germline-derived CDR1 and CDR2 are MNHEY and SMNVEV (reference sequence). V shed 2 bases and J shed 3 bases, with 13 bases lying between them. The CDR3 has 15 residues.

This chain links TRBV9 with TRBJ2-3; tentatively, D is TRBD2 (6 bases). CDR1 is SGDLS and CDR2 is YYNGEE in the germline V gene. With 3 bases removed from V and 6 bases from J, the gap between germline ends came to 8 bases. This CDR3 region has 12 residues. In nucleotides, the CDR3 is TGTGCCAGCAGCGGCGGGGCCGATACGCAGTATTTT. This translates into CASSGGADTQYF.

The chain couples TRBV7-8 to TRBJ1-5, with D possibly TRBD1 on 5 matching bases. V lost 5 bases to trimming and J lost 5 bases, with 16 bases between them. The CDR3 loop spans 15 amino acids. Germline values: CDR1 SGHVS, CDR2 FQNEAQ. The CDR3 DNA reads TGTGCCAGCAGCCCCAGGCCCCGGGGGGATCAGCCCCAGCATTTT. Protein: CASSPRPRGDQPQHF.

J is TRBJ2-1 and V is TRBV11-2; TRBD1 aligns across 10 bases. J was trimmed by 5 bases and V by 1 base; bases with no gene match: 5. The CDR3 has 16 residues. Germline V lookup: CDR1 SGHAT, CDR2 FQNNGV. The CDR3 nucleotides read TGTGCCAGCAGCTTAGGAGTAGGACAGGGGGACAATGAGCAGTTCTTC. It encodes CASSLGVGQGDNEQFF.

This chain uses TRBV18 with TRBJ2-1; TRBD2 matches at 7 bases. The germline CDR1 and CDR2 sequences are KGHSH and LQKENI. V shed 0 bases and J 7 bases; nucleotides not matched to a gene: 3. The CDR3 sequence is 14 residues long. CDR3 sequence (DNA): TGTGCCAGCTCACCACCGGACGGGAGGAATGAGCAGTTCTTC. It encodes CASSPPDGRNEQFF.

This sequence joins TRBV9 and TRBJ2-7; D possibly matches TRBD1 or TRBD2 (5 bases each). The CDR3 contains 14 residues. The germline CDR1 and CDR2 sequences are SGDLS and YYNGEE. V gave up 3 bases and J gave up 0 bases, with 10 bases separating them. The CDR3 is CASSGPGTSYEQYF. In nucleotides, the CDR3 is TGTGCCAGCAGCGGCCCCGGGACCTCCTACGAGCAGTACTTC.

This clone was observed at least ten times. V gene TRBV4-2 combines with J gene TRBJ2-1, with D perhaps matching TRBD2 (5 bases). The ends were cut back, 0 bases at V and 9 bases at J, with 12 bases in the middle. Germline V gene sequence: CDR1 LGHNA, CDR2 YNFKEQ. CDR3 length: 14 amino acids. The CDR3, as DNA: TGTGCCAGCAGCCAAGAAACGGGAACGGGTGAGCAGTTCTTC. As protein: CASSQETGTGEQFF.